A selection of T cell receptor beta chains follows, all from one sample in a study of metastatic and nonmetastatic thyroid tumors. TCRdb called clones again from the PCR reads with MiXCR. The table includes approximately 16,000 clones, 12% detected once. Specimen: tumor tissue. These receptors all stem from a female donor with papillary thyroid cancer or a benign thyroid nodule (not recorded which). Some clones in this sample may be carry-over from other donors' samples. Both conserved end residues are part of each CDR3. D genes are given only for firm matches. For some rows the clone size is stated as once, few or many, or as a class when expanded; others skip it.

D gene	CDR3 length	J gene	V gene	clone size	CDR3 protein	CDR3 DNA
NA	15	TRBJ1-2	TRBV10-2	many	CASSESLQSVYGYTF	TGCGCCAGCAGTGAGTCGTTGCAGTCGGTATATGGCTACACCTTC
NA	15	TRBJ1-3	TRBV28	many	CASAAPQGALYTIYF	TGTGCCAGCGCCGCCCCCCAGGGTGCTCTCTACACCATATATTTT
TRBD1	12	TRBJ1-1	TRBV11-2	many	CASSPTGTEAFF	TGTGCCAGCAGCCCGACAGGGACTGAAGCTTTCTTT
TRBD2	15	TRBJ2-7	TRBV7-2	many	CASSFTRGVSYEQYF	TGTGCCAGCAGCTTCACCCGGGGGGTCTCCTACGAGCAGTACTTC
TRBD1	14	TRBJ1-1	TRBV6-1	once	CASRRQGGYTEAFF	TGTGCCAGCAGGAGACAGGGAGGGTACACTGAAGCTTTCTTT
NA	15	TRBJ1-1	TRBV6-1	NA	CASRVGRGMNTEAFF	TGTGCCAGCAGAGTTGGCAGGGGCATGAACACTGAAGCTTTCTTT
NA	14	TRBJ2-2	TRBV6-2/TRBV6-3	NA	CASSYSKWSGELFF	TGTGCCAGCAGTTACTCGAAGTGGTCCGGGGAGCTGTTTTTT
NA	13	TRBJ2-1	TRBV5-1	many	CASSQGSYNEQFF	TGCGCCAGCAGCCAGGGTTCTTACAATGAGCAGTTCTTC
NA	13	TRBJ1-2	TRBV3-1	many	CASSQAYRAGYTF	TGTGCCAGCAGCCAAGCCTACAGGGCTGGCTACACCTTC
TRBD2	14	TRBJ2-5	TRBV4-3	medium-sized	CASSQARGGETQYF	TGCGCCAGCAGCCAAGCGCGGGGGGGCGAGACCCAGTACTTC
NA	12	TRBJ2-3	TRBV20-1	NA	CSARVDTDTQYF	TGCAGTGCTAGGGTAGACACAGATACGCAGTATTTT
NA	15	TRBJ1-5	TRBV4-1	many	CASSQVLGGDQPQHF	TGCGCCAGCAGCCAAGTTTTGGGGGGCGATCAGCCCCAGCATTTT
TRBD1	14	TRBJ1-1	TRBV6-1	NA	CASSVHRGNTEAFF	TGTGCCAGCAGTGTTCACAGGGGGAACACTGAAGCTTTCTTT
TRBD2	16	TRBJ2-7	TRBV30	once	CAWMGLAGGHSYEQYF	TGTGCCTGGATGGGACTAGCGGGAGGGCACTCCTACGAGCAGTACTTC